Listed below are T cell receptor beta chains from one sample, sequenced in a study of CD8+CD57+ T cells in acquired aplastic anemia. MiXCR was run by TCRdb on the reads, yielding one entry per CDR3 protein. The sample consists of fewer than 250,000 distinct CDR3 sequences, more than 45% of them appearing once. The sequencing input was sorted CD4+, CD8+, or CD8+CD57+ T cells (not recorded which) from PBMCs. Source of these receptors: a human donor with aplastic anemia. Each CDR3 is given with its conserved first and last residue. D genes are given only for firm matches. A row's size may be missing; if present it is once, few, many or a size class.

j_gene,d_gene,v_gene,abundance,CDR3aa,CDR3nt
TRBJ2-5,.,TRBV15,.,CAASSGKTSTQETQYF,TGTGCCGCCAGCAGCGGTAAGACGAGCACTCAAGAGACCCAGTACTTC
TRBJ2-1,TRBD2,TRBV27,.,CASSALAGSLSF,TGTGCCAGCAGTGCACTAGCGGGAAGTCTGTCCTTC
TRBJ2-1,TRBD2,TRBV7-3,.,CASSFSGGAYNEQFF,TGTGCCAGCAGCTTTAGCGGGGGGGCCTACAATGAGCAGTTCTTC
TRBJ2-1,.,TRBV2,few,CASQSLTSYNEQFF,TGTGCCAGTCAAAGTCTTACCTCCTACAATGAGCAGTTCTTC
TRBJ2-7,.,TRBV19,many,CASSSGPGIYEQYF,TGTGCCAGTAGCTCTGGCCCAGGAATCTACGAGCAGTACTTC
TRBJ2-5,.,TRBV20-1,.,CSAPRGRESETQYF,TGCAGTGCGCCAAGGGGGCGGGAGTCGGAGACCCAGTACTTC
TRBJ1-5,.,TRBV2,many,CASRVQGNQPQHF,TGTGCCAGCAGGGTACAGGGCAATCAGCCCCAGCATTTT
TRBJ1-5,TRBD1,TRBV19,many,CASSIRTGANQPQHF,TGTGCCAGTAGTATACGGACAGGGGCCAATCAGCCCCAGCATTTT
TRBJ1-1,.,TRBV6-5,few,CASSYNIPNTEAFF,TGTGCCAGCAGTTATAACATTCCGAACACTGAAGCTTTCTTT
TRBJ1-1,.,TRBV6-5,many,CASSYHQPGRNTEAFF,TGTGCCAGCAGTTACCACCAGCCAGGGAGGAACACTGAAGCTTTCTTT
TRBJ2-1,TRBD2,TRBV10-3,.,CAISWTSGHEQFF,TGTGCCATCAGTTGGACTAGCGGCCATGAGCAGTTCTTC
TRBJ2-3,.,TRBV7-2,.,CASSPPVSPQYF,TGTGCCAGCAGCCCCCCTGTTAGTCCGCAGTATTTT
TRBJ1-2,.,TRBV30,few,CAWSVRPSDNYGYTF,TGTGCCTGGAGTGTACGGCCCTCGGACAACTATGGCTACACCTTC
TRBJ1-1,.,TRBV5-8,many,CASSQMTMGHGTEAFF,TGTGCCAGCTCCCAAATGACGATGGGGCATGGCACTGAAGCTTTCTTT
TRBJ2-5,TRBD1,TRBV3-1,few,CASSQDGDRVSETQYF,TGTGCCAGCAGCCAAGATGGGGACAGGGTGTCCGAGACCCAGTACTTC
TRBJ2-3,TRBD2,TRBV24-1,.,CATTHLAGVTDTQYF,TGTGCCACCACTCACCTAGCGGGGGTAACAGATACGCAGTATTTT
TRBJ1-1,.,TRBV7-9,many,CASSPDRTTEAFF,TGTGCCAGCAGCCCCGACAGGACCACTGAAGCTTTCTTT
TRBJ2-7,.,TRBV28,.,CASNGGTASYEQYF,TGTGCCAGCAATGGGGGGACAGCCTCCTACGAGCAGTACTTC
TRBJ2-7,TRBD1,TRBV10-2,.,CASQGASYEQYF,TGCGCCAGCCAGGGGGCCTCCTACGAGCAGTACTTC
TRBJ2-7,.,TRBV10-3,few,CAISRTAGPYEQYF,TGTGCCATCAGCCGGACAGCCGGCCCCTACGAGCAGTACTTC
TRBJ1-1,.,TRBV27,.,CASAQGPNTEAFF,TGTGCCAGCGCACAGGGCCCGAACACTGAAGCTTTCTTT
TRBJ2-1,.,TRBV7-9,.,CASSPDGGGLDSYNEQFF,TGTGCCAGCAGCCCAGACGGGGGAGGATTAGACTCCTACAATGAGCAGTTCTTC
TRBJ2-7,.,TRBV10-3,.,CAISSAKLSGYEQYF,TGTGCCATCAGCTCCGCTAAGTTGAGTGGTTACGAGCAGTACTTC
TRBJ1-2,TRBD1,TRBV7-9,few,CATSDARTGGAEGYTF,TGTGCCACCAGTGATGCCCGGACAGGGGGCGCGGAAGGCTACACCTTC
TRBJ1-1,TRBD1,TRBV15,.,CATSRKTGTGNTEAFF,TGTGCCACCAGCAGAAAAACCGGGACAGGGAACACTGAAGCTTTCTTT
TRBJ2-1,.,TRBV7-8,.,CASSPNPAARINEQFF,TGTGCCAGCTCACCTAATCCCGCGGCCCGGATTAATGAGCAGTTCTTC
TRBJ1-3,.,TRBV29-1,.,CSVVDSGNTIYF,TGCAGCGTTGTAGACTCTGGAAACACCATATATTTT
TRBJ2-3,TRBD1,TRBV29-1,few,CSVATGGTSTDTQYF,TGCAGCGTCGCCACAGGGGGGACTAGCACAGATACGCAGTATTTT